This T cell receptor (beta chain) came from a study of CD8 T cells in ankylosing spondylitis. Notes on the study in general: It was reported that disease-linked clones were significantly enriched in matched ankylosing spondylitis synovial fluid. Past studies reported some motif variants in reactive arthritis synovial fluid and blood.

This CDR3 is 15 amino acids long. From germline, CDR1 is LNHNV and CDR2 YYDKDF (reference sequence). Trimming shortened V by 0 bases and J by 0 bases, and 8 bases separated the two germline ends. The TCR beta libraries were generated through quantitative 5'-RACE incorporating molecular barcodes. Each CDR3 protein is one row after TCRdb ran MiXCR on the 5' RACE reads. The table lists hundreds of thousands of distinct CDR3 sequences, approximately 24% of them singletons. Regarding this clonotype: The target antigen is unknown.

Sequencing was performed on blood, either unsorted or a sorted T cell fraction (not recorded which). V usage is TRBV15 and J usage is TRBJ2-5; unclear D gene. The receptor was isolated from a male donor with ankylosing spondylitis or in good health (not recorded which). CDR3 DNA sequence: TGTGCCACCAGCAGAGATCGAAAGTACCAAGAGACCCAGTACTTC. This translates into CATSRDRKYQETQYF.